The next 9 T cell receptor beta chains were all read from a single sample in a study of T cells in Graves' hyperthyroidism and ophthalmopathy. TCR beta CDR3 regions were amplified from RNA. Researchers ran a first-round RT-PCR on the TCR CDR3 using the HTBI primer set. TCRdb independently ran MiXCR on the multiplex PCR reads; one entry per CDR3 protein. The data show 300,000 to 450,000 distinct CDR3 sequences, approximately 14% seen once. The sequencing input was blood. The receptors shown here come from a young woman with Graves' hyperthyroidism that later progressed to Graves' ophthalmopathy.

This clonotype has at least ten counts. This rearrangement joins TRBV3-1 to TRBJ2-1; D not certain. CDR3 length equals 16 residues. Trimming shortened V by 1 base and J by 5 bases, and 15 bases separated the two germline ends. Germline CDR1 reads LGHDT; CDR2 reads YNNKEL (reference sequence). CDR3 coding DNA: TGTGCCAGCAGCCAAGGATGGCCCGCTATGAACAATGAGCAGTTCTTC. This sequence encodes CASSQGWPAMNNEQFF.

A few counts support this clonotype. V usage is TRBV19 and J usage is TRBJ2-5, with no clear D. Trimming removed 3 bases at V and 4 bases at J, with 9 bases between. Per the germline V gene, CDR1 is LNHDA and CDR2 is SQIVND (reference sequence). The CDR3 is made up of 13 amino acids. In nucleotides, the CDR3 is TGTGCCAGTAGTATGGCCGGGTCAGAGACCCAGTACTTC. Its protein is CASSMAGSETQYF.

This clonotype has ten or more counts. The genes are TRBV7-9 and TRBJ2-1, with 7 positions matching TRBD2. The CDR3 is 19 residues long. Germline lookup yields CDR1 SEHNR and CDR2 FQNEAQ (reference sequence). The V gene end was trimmed by 4 bases and the J gene end by 5 bases; junction bases not matched to a gene: 20. The CDR3 spells CASSSSTRLAGRRDNEQFF. CDR3 coding DNA: TGTGCCAGCAGCTCCTCGACCCGACTAGCAGGTCGGAGGGACAATGAGCAGTTCTTC.

This clonotype came up many times. The V and J genes are TRBV12-5 and TRBJ2-3, with a tentative D call TRBD2 (6 bases). The germline gives CDR1 LGHNT, CDR2 FRNRAP. Trimming shortened V by 5 bases and J by 5 bases, and 17 bases separated the two germline ends. The CDR3 contains 15 residues. The CDR3 here is CASGPGGGIGDTQYF. The CDR3 DNA is TGTGCTAGTGGTCCAGGTGGGGGGATAGGAGATACGCAGTATTTT.

This clonotype was seen at least ten times. The chain is built from TRBV20-1 and TRBJ1-1; no firm D call. Germline-derived CDR1 and CDR2 are DFQATT and SNEGSKA (reference sequence). The CDR3 has 11 residues. V dropped 3 bases and J dropped 1 base, with 3 bases sitting between them. This CDR3 reads CSARSNTEAFF. CDR3 sequence (DNA): TGCAGTGCTAGGTCGAACACTGAAGCTTTCTTT.

There are a few counts of this clonotype. The V and J genes are TRBV5-5 and TRBJ2-1, with 8 bases fitting TRBD2. Germline V lookup: CDR1 SGHKS, CDR2 YYEKEE (reference sequence). The CDR3 is 15 residues long. After removal of 4 bases from V and 4 bases from J, the junction contained 7 bases not matched to a gene. The CDR3 DNA sequence: TGTGCCAGCAGCGCCGGGACTAGTCCTTACAATGAGCAGTTCTTC. This codes for CASSAGTSPYNEQFF.

This clonotype has more than one count but fewer than ten. V and J are TRBV6-1 and TRBJ2-7; 10 bases match TRBD1. The germline CDR1 and CDR2 sequences are MNHNS and SASEGT. The CDR3 is made up of 14 amino acids. Trimming cost V 7 bases and J 2 bases; bases outside gene matches: 5. This CDR3 reads CASTWGQGTYEQYF. CDR3 in DNA: TGTGCCAGCACTTGGGGACAGGGGACCTACGAGCAGTACTTC.

This clonotype was seen repeatedly, ten times or more. This sequence joins TRBV6-1 and TRBJ2-2; no reliable D call. The CDR3 spans 14 residues. V lost 5 bases to trimming and J lost 1 base, with 8 bases between them. CDR1 is MNHNS, CDR2 SASEGT, per germline. This CDR3 reads CASSSIGNTGELFF. CDR3 nucleotides: TGTGCCAGCAGTTCGATTGGGAACACCGGGGAGCTGTTTTTT.

At least ten counts were recorded for this clonotype. This chain's CDR3 is CASSAKGTGKNQPQHF. The CDR3 DNA reads TGTGCCAGCAGTGCAAAAGGGACAGGGAAAAATCAGCCCCAGCATTTT. The gene calls are TRBV2 and TRBJ1-5; 9 bases fit TRBD1. Trimming took 4 bases from V and 4 from J; bases not matched to a gene: 8. The CDR3 length is 16 residues. CDR1 and CDR2 from the germline V gene are SNHLY and FYNNEI. Based on the CDR3 plus reference TRBV2 and TRBJ1-5, the full variable domain is EPEVTQTPSHQVTQMGQEVILRCVPISNHLYFYWYRQILGQKVEFLVSFYNNEISEKSEIFDDQFSVERPDGSNFTLKIRSTKLEDSAMYFCASSAKGTGKNQPQHFGDGTRLSIL.